The 4 T cell receptor beta chains below were found in one sample sequenced in a study of blood T cell repertoires in COVID-19. Assay: immunoSEQ multiplex PCR; the TCRdb copy retains only in-frame clones and omits some. The table lists roughly 45,000 clones, 85% to 90% of them singletons. The sample taken for sequencing was peripheral blood. The receptor source for this set is a woman of 80 years or more with COVID-19, enrolled during active disease.

V gene TRBV5-5 combines with J gene TRBJ2-2, with a possible D match to TRBD2 (5 bases). Germline CDR1 reads SGHKS; CDR2 reads YYEKEE (reference sequence). The CDR3 covers 18 residues. With 3 bases removed from V and 7 bases from J, the gap between germline ends came to 25 bases. Here the CDR3 DNA reads TGTGCCAGCAGCTCGGGGATGGCTTGGGGTCCCAGTGGCGGGGAGCTGTTTTTT. Its translation is CASSSGMAWGPSGGELFF.

The J gene is TRBJ1-2, the V gene TRBV30, with 8 positions matching TRBD1. CDR3 length: 15 residues. CDR1 and CDR2 from the germline V gene are GTSNPN and SVGIG (reference sequence). J lost 4 bases, V lost 5 bases, and 12 bases had no gene match. The CDR3 region is CAWSDRGRASYGYTF. CDR3 DNA: TGTGCCTGGTCCGACAGGGGCCGCGCCTCCTATGGCTACACCTTC.

The chain carries TRBV11-1 and TRBJ2-7; 8 bases match TRBD2. From germline, CDR1 is SGHAT and CDR2 FQDESV (reference sequence). The CDR3 is 16 residues long. V dropped 2 bases and J dropped 6; count of bases not matched to a gene: 12. The CDR3 sequence is CASSLPGTRATGEQYF. The CDR3 DNA follows: TGTGCCAGCAGCTTACCCGGGACTAGGGCTACTGGCGAGCAGTACTTC.

The V gene is TRBV2, the J gene TRBJ1-1, with D maybe TRBD1 (5 bases). This CDR3 has 11 amino acids. The germline V gene encodes CDR1 SNHLY and CDR2 FYNNEI. V gave up 6 bases and J gave up 11 bases, with 13 bases separating them. Written as DNA, the CDR3 is TGTGCCAGCAGCCTCCGGGGGACGGCTTTCTTT. It encodes CASSLRGTAFF.